This is a list of T cell receptor beta chains from one sample in a study of blood T cell repertoires in COVID-19. Using immunoSEQ multiplex PCR, the repertoire was profiled, and TCRdb retains in-frame clones only, with some absent. The sample includes tens of thousands of clones, roughly nine tenths of them seen just once. Sequencing was done on a sample of peripheral blood. Receptors were obtained from an older man with active COVID-19. Both conserved end residues are part of each CDR3. A D gene is named only where the DNA matches it firmly. Clone size, where shown, is once, few, many, or a class for clones that have expanded.

V	size	J	D	CDR3	DNA
TRBV5-4	NA	TRBJ1-1	TRBD1	CASSLGTGRNTEAFF	TGTGCCAGCAGCTTGGGGACAGGGAGGAACACTGAAGCTTTCTTT
TRBV7-3	NA	TRBJ2-3	NA	CASSLFSRADTQYF	TGTGCCAGCAGCCTATTTTCCCGAGCAGATACGCAGTATTTT
TRBV4-1	NA	TRBJ2-1	TRBD1	CASSKGTDPYNEQFF	TGCGCCAGCAGCAAAGGGACAGACCCCTACAATGAGCAGTTCTTC
TRBV3-1/TRBV3-2	NA	TRBJ2-1	NA	CASSQGRGAYNEQFF	TGTGCCAGCAGCCAAGGCCGGGGGGCGTACAATGAGCAGTTCTTC
TRBV3-1/TRBV3-2	once	TRBJ1-6	NA	CASSQAGGINSPLHF	TGTGCCAGCAGCCAAGCGGGGGGGATCAATTCACCCCTCCACTTT
TRBV7-8	few	TRBJ1-5	NA	CASSKNQGLGNQPQHF	TGTGCCAGCAGCAAGAACCAGGGGTTGGGCAATCAGCCCCAGCATTTT
TRBV7-2	NA	TRBJ1-1	NA	CASSQDMNTEAFF	TGTGCCAGCAGCCAGGACATGAACACTGAAGCTTTCTTT
TRBV13	NA	TRBJ2-7	NA	CASSLGLSSAPYEQYF	TGTGCCAGCAGCTTAGGCCTAAGCAGCGCGCCCTACGAGCAGTACTTC
TRBV6-2/TRBV6-3	NA	TRBJ1-5	NA	CASSYGFRGGNQPQHF	TGTGCCAGCAGTTACGGGTTCAGGGGTGGCAATCAGCCCCAGCATTTT
TRBV6-2/TRBV6-3	NA	TRBJ2-2	NA	CASSPYPQGPGELFF	TGTGCCAGCAGTCCCTATCCCCAGGGGCCCGGGGAGCTGTTTTTT
TRBV6-6	NA	TRBJ2-1	TRBD1	CASIDTGGSYNEQFF	TGTGCCAGCATTGACACAGGGGGCTCCTACAATGAGCAGTTCTTC
TRBV7-8	NA	TRBJ1-3	NA	CASSPGGTRAGNTIYF	TGTGCCAGCAGCCCGGGGGGCACCCGAGCCGGAAACACCATATATTTT
TRBV5-6	NA	TRBJ2-1	TRBD2	CASSLRPSGAYVQFF	TGTGCCAGCAGCTTGAGGCCTAGCGGGGCTTATGTGCAGTTCTTC
TRBV27	few	TRBJ2-7	NA	CASSFGTRRDEQYF	TGTGCCAGCAGTTTCGGGACAAGAAGGGACGAGCAGTACTTC
TRBV3-1/TRBV3-2	NA	TRBJ2-7	NA	CASSQVTYEQYF	TGTGCCAGCAGCCAAGTAACCTACGAGCAGTACTTC
TRBV6-2/TRBV6-3	NA	TRBJ1-2	TRBD1	CASSNPGQVLMGYGYTF	TGTGCCAGCAGTAACCCGGGACAGGTCTTGATGGGCTATGGCTACACCTTC
TRBV7-8	NA	TRBJ2-5	NA	CASSPVGTHQETQYF	TGTGCCAGCAGCCCTGTCGGGACACACCAAGAGACCCAGTACTTC
TRBV20-1	once	TRBJ1-4	NA	CSAPLNEKLFF	TGCAGTGCCCCACTTAATGAAAAACTGTTTTTT
TRBV6-6	NA	TRBJ1-3	TRBD1	CASRRRDSSGNTIYF	TGTGCCAGCAGACGCCGGGACAGCTCTGGAAACACCATATATTTT
TRBV15	NA	TRBJ1-4	TRBD1	CATGQGTEKLFF	TGTGCCACGGGACAGGGGACTGAAAAACTGTTTTTT
TRBV7-9	NA	TRBJ2-3	TRBD2	CASSLESGGGTDTQYF	TGTGCCAGCAGCTTAGAATCGGGGGGTGGCACAGATACGCAGTATTTT
TRBV5-1	NA	TRBJ2-3	NA	CASSLDWSTDTQYF	TGCGCCAGCAGCTTGGACTGGAGCACAGATACGCAGTATTTT
TRBV5-5	NA	TRBJ1-1	NA	CASRTTVTEAFF	TGTGCCAGCAGAACGACAGTCACTGAAGCTTTCTTT
TRBV11-2	NA	TRBJ1-2	TRBD1	CASSLGQGGYGYTF	TGTGCCAGCAGCTTAGGACAGGGTGGCTATGGCTACACCTTC
TRBV30	NA	TRBJ1-2	TRBD1	CAWSPGTGGNYGYTF	TGTGCCTGGAGTCCTGGGACAGGCGGTAACTATGGCTACACCTTC
TRBV7-2	NA	TRBJ2-5	NA	CASSLVAFQETQYF	TGTGCCAGCAGCTTAGTGGCATTTCAAGAGACCCAGTACTTC
TRBV29-1	NA	TRBJ1-2	NA	CSAHGGGLGGYTF	TGCAGCGCCCATGGGGGGGGTCTGGGTGGCTACACCTTC
TRBV4-1	NA	TRBJ1-2	TRBD1	CASSLYSDRGAGYTF	TGCGCCAGCAGCCTCTACTCGGACAGGGGGGCTGGCTACACCTTC
TRBV19	NA	TRBJ1-3	NA	CASSIGQTYDIYF	TGTGCCAGTAGTATCGGTCAGACTTATGACATATATTTT
TRBV11-2	NA	TRBJ1-4	NA	CASSHSAGINEKLFF	TGTGCCAGCAGTCATTCGGCAGGGATAAATGAAAAACTGTTTTTT
TRBV3-1/TRBV3-2	NA	TRBJ2-1	TRBD2	CASSQVTGTSRFNEQFF	TGTGCCAGCAGCCAAGTTACCGGGACTAGCCGATTCAATGAGCAGTTCTTC
TRBV30	NA	TRBJ2-5	NA	CAWQRGNQETQYF	TGTGCCTGGCAAAGGGGAAACCAAGAGACCCAGTACTTC
TRBV11-3	NA	TRBJ2-3	NA	CASSLGRENTQYF	TGTGCCAGCAGCTTAGGTCGGGAAAATACGCAGTATTTT
TRBV11-2	NA	TRBJ2-2	TRBD2	CASSSSGGLFGELFF	TGTGCCAGCAGCTCCTCGGGGGGGCTTTTCGGGGAGCTGTTTTTT
TRBV30	NA	TRBJ2-5	TRBD1	CACGHDRGRETQYF	TGTGCCTGTGGACATGACAGGGGGCGGGAGACCCAGTACTTC
TRBV24-1	NA	TRBJ2-1	TRBD2	CATSDSPGLGGYNEQFF	TGTGCCACCAGTGACTCCCCGGGACTAGGGGGCTACAATGAGCAGTTCTTC
TRBV9	NA	TRBJ2-3	TRBD2	CASSRSGGFSTDTQYF	TGTGCCAGCAGTCGGAGCGGGGGGTTTAGCACAGATACGCAGTATTTT
TRBV3-1/TRBV3-2	NA	TRBJ2-4	TRBD2	CASSRLAGVSENIQYF	TGTGCCAGCAGTAGACTAGCGGGGGTTTCGGAAAACATTCAGTACTTC
TRBV7-3	NA	TRBJ2-1	TRBD1	CASSLLGQGHGEQFF	TGTGCCAGCAGCTTGTTAGGACAGGGTCACGGAGAGCAGTTCTTC
TRBV5-4	once	TRBJ2-1	TRBD2	CASSLPSGGLLSYNEQFF	TGTGCCAGCAGCTTGCCTAGCGGGGGCCTTCTCTCCTACAATGAGCAGTTCTTC
TRBV4-2	NA	TRBJ2-5	NA	CASSPSIRETQYF	TGTGCCAGCAGCCCCTCCATCCGGGAGACCCAGTACTTC
TRBV10-3	NA	TRBJ1-2	NA	CASNPGELARGYTF	TGTGCCTCTAACCCAGGAGAGCTAGCCCGAGGCTACACCTTC
TRBV29-1	NA	TRBJ2-3	TRBD2	CSVSGLAGYTDTQYF	TGCAGCGTATCAGGACTAGCGGGCTACACAGATACGCAGTATTTT
TRBV18	NA	TRBJ1-1	NA	CASSRSAGMNTEAFF	TGTGCCAGCTCACGGTCCGCAGGGATGAACACTGAAGCTTTCTTT
TRBV29-1	NA	TRBJ2-3	TRBD1	CSAHRGVDTQYF	TGCAGCGCCCACAGGGGCGTAGATACGCAGTATTTT
TRBV5-5	NA	TRBJ2-7	TRBD1	CASSSFDRVTEQYF	TGTGCCAGCAGCTCCTTCGACAGGGTTACCGAGCAGTACTTC
TRBV27	few	TRBJ2-7	NA	CASSLKYRTDEQYF	TGTGCCAGCAGTTTAAAGTATCGGACAGACGAGCAGTACTTC
TRBV4-2	NA	TRBJ1-1	NA	CASSQTGIAEAFF	TGTGCCAGCAGCCAAACAGGGATCGCTGAAGCTTTCTTT
TRBV19	NA	TRBJ2-1	TRBD2	CASMSSGGISYNEQFF	TGTGCCAGTATGTCTAGCGGGGGAATCTCCTACAATGAGCAGTTCTTC
TRBV3-1/TRBV3-2	NA	TRBJ1-1	TRBD1	CASSQSDRGPTEAFF	TGTGCCAGCAGCCAATCCGACAGGGGCCCCACTGAAGCTTTCTTT
TRBV5-5	NA	TRBJ2-7	TRBD1	CASSLVQGEYEQYF	TGTGCCAGCAGCTTGGTACAGGGGGAATACGAGCAGTACTTC
TRBV6-6	NA	TRBJ1-1	NA	CASSYSLGGVVTEAFF	TGTGCCAGCAGTTACTCCCTAGGGGGGGTCGTCACTGAAGCTTTCTTT
TRBV15	NA	TRBJ1-5	NA	CATSNDRNNQPQHF	TGTGCCACCAGCAATGACAGGAACAATCAGCCCCAGCATTTT
TRBV30	NA	TRBJ1-2	NA	CAWKLPGYGYTF	TGTGCCTGGAAGTTGCCAGGCTATGGCTACACCTTC
TRBV7-9	NA	TRBJ2-4	NA	CASSLKNIQYF	TGTGCCAGCAGCCTTAAAAACATTCAGTACTTC